The 24 T cell receptor beta chains below all came from one sample that was sequenced in a study of cytomegalovirus exposure and HLA in healthy donors. Assay: immunoSEQ multiplex PCR; the TCRdb copy retains only in-frame clones and omits some. The sample records about 360,000 clones, 86% being singletons. The specimen was PBMCs. These receptors all come from a woman in her late teens or twenties in good health and CMV-seronegative.

V and J are TRBV27 and TRBJ2-3; 9 nucleotides align to TRBD2. The CDR3 is 17 amino acids. Germline trimming cut 6 bases from V and 0 bases from J; bases unmatched to any gene: 10. The germline V gene encodes CDR1 MNHEY and CDR2 SMNVEV (reference sequence). The CDR3 coding sequence is TGTGCCAGCAGAAGGGCGGCTAGCGGGATTAGCACAGATACGCAGTATTTT. Amino acid sequence: CASRRAASGISTDTQYF.

V usage is TRBV28 and J usage is TRBJ1-1; D call uncertain. The CDR3 length is 15 residues. The V end was cut by 5 bases, the J end by 0 bases, with 13 bases between. Germline V gives CDR1 MDHEN, CDR2 SYDVKM. The DNA of the CDR3 is TGTGCCAGCAGTAAAACCGGGTCCATGAACACTGAAGCTTTCTTT. It specifies CASSKTGSMNTEAFF.

This clone appeared a single time. The gene calls are TRBV4-1 and TRBJ1-6; no definite D call. Germline assignment: CDR1 MGHRA and CDR2 YSYEKL. The CDR3 spans 14 residues. The V gene lost 1 base and the J gene lost 3 bases, with 4 bases spanning the gap. The CDR3 DNA is TGCGCCAGCAGCCAAGTCGGCTATAATTCACCCCTCCACTTT. It is translated as CASSQVGYNSPLHF.

The CDR3 spells CASSEQPSGRYEQYF. The CDR3, as DNA: TGTGCCAGCAGTGAACAGCCTAGCGGGAGGTACGAGCAGTACTTC. J is TRBJ2-7 and V is TRBV2; 11 nucleotides match TRBD2. Germline V gene sequence: CDR1 SNHLY, CDR2 FYNNEI. CDR3 length: 15 residues. V was pared by 2 bases and J by 4 bases, with 4 bases of the junction left unmatched.

The chain couples TRBV27 to TRBJ1-1, with TRBD1 matching 7 bases. The V gene end was trimmed by 4 bases and the J gene end by 5 bases; junction bases not matched to a gene: 13. Looked up from germline, CDR1 is MNHEY and CDR2 is SMNVEV (reference sequence). The CDR3 extends over 16 amino acids. CDR3 loop: CASSWGREGARTEAFF. Here the CDR3 DNA reads TGTGCCAGCAGTTGGGGTCGGGAGGGGGCGCGGACTGAAGCTTTCTTT.

This clone was recorded only once. The chain couples TRBV5-1 to TRBJ2-1; 14 bases are shared with TRBD2. V lost 4 bases, J lost 2 bases, and 5 bases stayed unmatched. Germline V gene sequence: CDR1 SGHRS, CDR2 YFSETQ. The CDR3 has 17 amino acids. The CDR3 DNA reads TGCGCCAGCAGCGGGACTAGCGGGAGCAGTACCTACAATGAGCAGTTCTTC. Translated: CASSGTSGSSTYNEQFF.

The V and J genes are TRBV25-1 and TRBJ1-2; tentatively, D is TRBD1 (6 bases). The CDR3 runs to 15 residues. Germline V gene data show CDR1 as MGHDK and CDR2 as SYGVNS. Trimming stripped 3 bases from V and 6 bases from J, with 17 bases between. CDR3 nucleotide sequence: TGTGCCAGCAGTGATCACCTGGACAGTCCCCATGGCTACACCTTC. This translates into CASSDHLDSPHGYTF.

The chain is built from TRBV6-1 and TRBJ1-5; possible D gene TRBD1, 5 bases. This CDR3 has 15 amino acids. CDR1 MNHNS and CDR2 SASEGT come from the germline V gene. V was clipped by 3 bases and J by 7 bases, with 16 bases between them. The CDR3, as DNA: TGTGCCAGCAGTGATCCCAGGGAACGAGCGCAGCCCCAGCATTTT. It translates to CASSDPRERAQPQHF.

The chain joins TRBV6-6 to TRBJ1-2; unclear D gene. V lost 2 bases and J 4 bases, leaving 17 bases between the germline ends. The CDR3 is 16 residues long. Germline CDR1 and CDR2: MNHNY and SVGAGI (reference sequence). The CDR3 DNA is TGTGCCAGCAGTTACGACAAGCAGACGTTTGGCTATGGCTACACCTTC. It specifies CASSYDKQTFGYGYTF.

The rearrangement joins TRBV6-5 to TRBJ1-2; 7 positions agree with TRBD1. This CDR3 has 13 residues. V trimming: 6 bases; J trimming: 7 bases; junction bases outside the gene matches: 8. Germline values: CDR1 MNHEY, CDR2 SVGAGI. CDR3 in amino acids: CASSQDRLGGYTF. The CDR3 nucleotides read TGTGCCAGCAGCCAGGACAGGTTGGGTGGCTACACCTTC.

The rearrangement uses TRBV1 and TRBJ2-3; the DNA was not compared with TRBD2, the D call given in the table. TRBV1 is flagged as a pseudogene. This CDR3 has 18 amino acids. The CDR3 DNA is TGCACCAGCAGCCAGGGGGAGGGAGCTCTGTACTACACAGATACGCAGTATTTT. Protein: CTSSQGEGALYYTDTQYF.

This clone turned up a few times. The chain uses TRBV7-2 and TRBJ2-5; D call uncertain. This CDR3 spans 11 amino acids. V dropped 5 bases and J dropped 2 bases, with 3 bases sitting between them. The germline CDR1 and CDR2 sequences are SGHTA and FQGNSA. The CDR3 nucleotides are TGTGCCAGCAGCCGGCAAGAGACCCAGTACTTC. Protein sequence: CASSRQETQYF.

V is TRBV29-1 and J is TRBJ2-4; a possible D gene is TRBD2 (5 bases). CDR3 length: 17 amino acids. V lost 4 bases and J 0 bases, leaving 19 bases between the germline ends. Germline lookup yields CDR1 SQVTM and CDR2 ANQGSEA. CDR3 in DNA: TGCAGCGTTGTGTTACTGGAGGTTGGAGGAGCCAAAAACATTCAGTACTTC. This translates into CSVVLLEVGGAKNIQYF.

The rearrangement joins TRBV6-1 to TRBJ2-1, with TRBD2 matching 7 bases. The CDR3 loop spans 16 amino acids. V shed 0 bases and J 4 bases; nucleotides not matched to a gene: 6. In germline, CDR1 is MNHNS, CDR2 SASEGT. The CDR3 DNA follows: TGTGCCAGCAGTGAAGCGCGCAGCGGGACGTACAATGAGCAGTTCTTC. Protein product: CASSEARSGTYNEQFF.

The chain uses TRBV28 and TRBJ1-1, with a tentative D call TRBD1 (5 bases). The V gene lost 3 bases and the J gene lost 7 bases, with 12 bases spanning the gap. The CDR3 is 13 residues long. CDR1 MDHEN and CDR2 SYDVKM come from the germline V gene. The CDR3 protein is CASSLSGRGEAFF. The CDR3 DNA sequence: TGTGCCAGCAGTTTGTCGGGTAGGGGTGAAGCTTTCTTT. The variable domain in full, completed from reference TRBV28 and TRBJ1-1, reads DVKVTQSSRYLVKRTGEKVFLECVQDMDHENMFWYRQDPGLGLRLIYFSYDVKMKEKGDIPEGYSVSREKKERFSLILESASTNQTSMYLCASSLSGRGEAFFGQGTRLTVV.

The rearrangement links TRBV7-3 to TRBJ2-2; tentative D call: TRBD2 (5 bases). Germline V gives CDR1 SGHTA, CDR2 FQGTGA. Trimming removed 8 bases from V and 4 bases from J, with 11 bases in between. CDR3 length: 13 residues. The CDR3 coding sequence is TGTGCCAGCTCGGGGTTGACCACCGGGGAGCTGTTTTTT. This sequence encodes CASSGLTTGELFF.

This clone was found once. This chain uses TRBV6-1 with TRBJ2-3, with TRBD2 matching over 11 bases. The CDR3 has 15 residues. The germline V gene has CDR1 MNHNS and CDR2 SASEGT. After removal of 5 bases from V and 4 bases from J, the junction contained 5 bases not matched to a gene. The CDR3 region has the DNA TGTGCCAGCAGTTCTCTAGCGGGAGGATCAGATACGCAGTATTTT. This codes for CASSSLAGGSDTQYF.

The V and J genes are TRBV15 and TRBJ2-4; no clear D. Trimming took 3 bases from V and 7 from J, leaving 7 bases between them. Germline assignment: CDR1 LNHNV and CDR2 YYDKDF (reference sequence). The CDR3 length is 12 residues. CDR3 in DNA: TGTGCCACCAGCAGCTTAGTGAACATTCAGTACTTC. Amino acid sequence: CATSSLVNIQYF.

The V call is TRBV14, the J call TRBJ2-3; D may be TRBD1 (6 bases). The V end lost 1 base, the J end lost 2 bases, and 13 bases lay between the germline ends. Germline-derived CDR1 and CDR2 are SGHDN and FVKESK. This CDR3 contains 16 residues. Written as DNA, the CDR3 is TGTGCCAGCAGCCAAGTCCAGGGGTGGACCACAGATACGCAGTATTTT. This codes for CASSQVQGWTTDTQYF. Looking up the rest from reference TRBV14 and TRBJ2-3 gives the full variable domain: EAGVTQFPSHSVIEKGQTVTLRCDPISGHDNLYWYRRVMGKEIKFLLHFVKESKQDESGMPNNRFLAERTGGTYSTLKVQPAELEDSGVYFCASSQVQGWTTDTQYFGPGTRLTVL.

The chain joins TRBV30 to TRBJ2-1; 9 bases map to TRBD1. This CDR3 is built from 12 residues. Germline CDR1 is GTSNPN and CDR2 is SVGIG (reference sequence). After removal of 7 bases from V and 7 bases from J, the junction contained 5 bases not matched to a gene. DNA of the CDR3: TGTGCCTTGGGACAGGGTATGAATGAGCAGTTCTTC. Residues: CALGQGMNEQFF.

V is TRBV6-1 and J is TRBJ2-7, with a weak D call TRBD2 (6 bases). The germline V and J ends were trimmed by 3 bases and 2 bases, with 17 bases remaining between them. Germline CDR1 MNHNS, CDR2 SASEGT. The CDR3 is 16 amino acids. This CDR3 is CASSDQAGTATYEQYF. The CDR3 DNA reads as TGTGCCAGCAGTGACCAAGCCGGGACTGCTACCTACGAGCAGTACTTC.

This clone has a single count. The chain is built from TRBV15 and TRBJ2-2; possibly TRBD1 for D (6 bases). The V end was cut by 9 bases, the J end by 3 bases, with 17 bases between. The CDR3 consists of 15 residues. Germline V CDR1 and CDR2: LNHNV, YYDKDF (reference sequence). The CDR3 DNA reads as TGTGCCACTAAATCGGGACATAGGGACACCGGGGAGCTGTTTTTT. This sequence encodes CATKSGHRDTGELFF.

The chain is built from TRBV6-5 and TRBJ1-5, with no clear D. This CDR3 region has 13 residues. V was clipped by 4 bases and J by 1 base, with 5 bases between them. The V gene's germline CDR1 is MNHEY and CDR2 SVGAGI. Here the CDR3 reads CASSLGSNQPQHF. CDR3 DNA sequence: TGTGCCAGCAGTTTGGGCAGCAATCAGCCCCAGCATTTT.

J is TRBJ1-6 and V is TRBV28; 7 nucleotides align to TRBD1. The CDR3 loop spans 17 amino acids. Per the germline V gene, CDR1 is MDHEN and CDR2 is SYDVKM. The J segment lost 9 bases and the V segment lost 5 bases, leaving 16 bases of the junction unmatched. The CDR3 is CASSPRGGTAGSSPLHF. The CDR3 nucleotides read TGTGCCAGCAGTCCCCGGGGGGGGACAGCGGGCAGTTCACCCCTCCACTTT. Full variable domain (outside the CDR3, taken from reference TRBV28 and TRBJ1-6): DVKVTQSSRYLVKRTGEKVFLECVQDMDHENMFWYRQDPGLGLRLIYFSYDVKMKEKGDIPEGYSVSREKKERFSLILESASTNQTSMYLCASSPRGGTAGSSPLHFGNGTRLTVT.